Detailed here is one T cell receptor (beta chain). Its antigen remains unknown. This CDR3 comprises 14 residues. Trimming cost V 3 bases and J 6 bases, with 12 bases left between them. Germline-derived CDR1 and CDR2 are ENHRY and SYGVKD. Clones were read by immunoSEQ multiplex PCR, and TCRdb kept only the in-frame ones, dropping some. The sample carries tens of thousands of clones, approximately 88% recorded once. These data are taken from a study of graft-versus-host responses after intestinal transplantation. The clonotype comes from a human donor who was the organ donor for an intestinal transplant. The chain links TRBV10-3 to TRBJ2-1; TRBD1 is a possible D gene (5 bases). This sample comprised unstimulated CD4+ T cells sorted from spleen or lymph node cells, obtained before transplant. CDR3 DNA sequence: TGTGCCATCAGTGATTTTCAGGGTGCCAATGAGCAGTTCTTC. It encodes CAISDFQGANEQFF.